Listed below are T cell receptor beta chains from one sample, sequenced in a study of cytomegalovirus exposure and HLA in healthy donors. Method: immunoSEQ multiplex PCR; TCRdb's copy keeps in-frame clones and lacks some. Of some 170,000 clones in the sample, approximately 90% were seen once. The specimen sequenced was PBMCs. The receptors derive from a woman in her twenties or thirties in good health and CMV-seronegative. Each CDR3 is given with its conserved first and last residue. The order of the fields is J gene, clone size, D gene, V gene, CDR3 protein, CDR3 DNA. A D gene is named only where the DNA matches it firmly. Not every row has a clone size; where given, it reads once, few, many or a size class.

j_call: TRBJ1-5
clone_size: NA
d_call: NA
v_call: TRBV19
cdr3_aa: CASSKDNGRDQPQHF
cdr3_nt: TGTGCCAGTAGTAAAGATAACGGTCGTGATCAGCCCCAGCATTTT

j_call: TRBJ2-5
clone_size: NA
d_call: NA
v_call: TRBV29-1
cdr3_aa: CSVDAPGETQYF
cdr3_nt: TGCAGCGTTGATGCCCCAGGGGAGACCCAGTACTTC

j_call: TRBJ2-5
clone_size: NA
d_call: TRBD2
v_call: TRBV29-1
cdr3_aa: CSVKYGAGVQETQYF
cdr3_nt: TGCAGCGTTAAGTACGGAGCGGGAGTACAAGAGACCCAGTACTTC

j_call: TRBJ2-3
clone_size: once
d_call: TRBD2
v_call: TRBV11-2
cdr3_aa: CASSTHGGAFSDTQYF
cdr3_nt: TGTGCCAGCAGCACCCACGGGGGGGCTTTTTCTGATACGCAGTATTTT

j_call: TRBJ2-3
clone_size: NA
d_call: TRBD2
v_call: TRBV5-1
cdr3_aa: CASSPRGAGGSTDTQYF
cdr3_nt: TGCGCCAGCAGCCCCCGCGGGGCGGGGGGAAGCACAGATACGCAGTATTTT

j_call: TRBJ2-5
clone_size: NA
d_call: NA
v_call: TRBV7-8
cdr3_aa: CASSRQRQETQYF
cdr3_nt: TGTGCCAGCAGCCGACAGAGACAAGAGACCCAGTACTTC

j_call: TRBJ1-2
clone_size: NA
d_call: NA
v_call: TRBV28
cdr3_aa: CASNPPGLYGYTF
cdr3_nt: TGTGCCAGCAATCCTCCAGGTCTCTATGGCTACACCTTC

j_call: TRBJ2-1
clone_size: NA
d_call: NA
v_call: TRBV6-1
cdr3_aa: CASRPGEDDEQFF
cdr3_nt: TGTGCCAGCAGGCCGGGGGAGGACGATGAGCAGTTCTTC

j_call: TRBJ2-3
clone_size: NA
d_call: TRBD1
v_call: TRBV27
cdr3_aa: CASSATGYNTQYF
cdr3_nt: TGTGCCAGCAGTGCGACAGGGTACAATACGCAGTATTTT

j_call: TRBJ1-1
clone_size: NA
d_call: TRBD1
v_call: TRBV11-2
cdr3_aa: CASSSGRGQIVEAFF
cdr3_nt: TGTGCCAGCAGCTCCGGGAGGGGACAGATCGTTGAAGCTTTCTTT

j_call: TRBJ1-1
clone_size: NA
d_call: NA
v_call: TRBV9
cdr3_aa: CASSEWSGLKNTEAFF
cdr3_nt: TGTGCCAGCAGCGAGTGGTCGGGACTCAAGAACACTGAAGCTTTCTTT

j_call: TRBJ2-1
clone_size: NA
d_call: TRBD2
v_call: TRBV6-1
cdr3_aa: CASSGVSGDNEQFF
cdr3_nt: TGTGCCAGCAGTGGGGTTAGCGGGGACAATGAGCAGTTCTTC

j_call: TRBJ1-1
clone_size: NA
d_call: NA
v_call: TRBV6-6
cdr3_aa: CASTLDRLNTEAFF
cdr3_nt: TGTGCCAGCACCTTAGACAGACTGAACACTGAAGCTTTCTTT

j_call: TRBJ2-7
clone_size: NA
d_call: NA
v_call: TRBV4-2
cdr3_aa: CASSQENTADISYEQYF
cdr3_nt: TGTGCCAGCAGCCAAGAGAACACGGCAGACATCTCCTACGAGCAGTACTTC

j_call: TRBJ1-2
clone_size: NA
d_call: TRBD1
v_call: TRBV5-1
cdr3_aa: CASSKDRGRENYGYTF
cdr3_nt: TGCGCCAGCAGCAAGGACAGGGGGCGCGAGAACTATGGCTACACCTTC

j_call: TRBJ2-7
clone_size: NA
d_call: NA
v_call: TRBV27
cdr3_aa: CASKQRGSGTYEQYF
cdr3_nt: TGTGCCAGCAAACAAAGGGGCTCTGGCACCTACGAGCAGTACTTC

j_call: TRBJ1-1
clone_size: NA
d_call: NA
v_call: TRBV21-1
cdr3_aa: CASSKGRRSPGSEAFF
cdr3_nt: TGTGCCAGCAGCAAAGGGCGTCGGAGCCCCGGGTCCGAAGCTTTCTTT

j_call: TRBJ2-5
clone_size: once
d_call: NA
v_call: TRBV7-2
cdr3_aa: CASRGGVETQYF
cdr3_nt: TGTGCCAGCAGAGGTGGAGTGGAGACCCAGTACTTC

j_call: TRBJ2-1
clone_size: NA
d_call: NA
v_call: TRBV29-1
cdr3_aa: CSVEGGGLLNEQFF
cdr3_nt: TGCAGCGTGGAAGGGGGGGGTCTTCTTAATGAGCAGTTCTTC

j_call: TRBJ1-2
clone_size: NA
d_call: NA
v_call: TRBV4-3
cdr3_aa: CASSQVSGNYGYTF
cdr3_nt: TGCGCCAGCAGCCAAGTTTCGGGTAACTATGGCTACACCTTC

j_call: TRBJ2-5
clone_size: NA
d_call: NA
v_call: TRBV5-1
cdr3_aa: CASSLGKQETQYF
cdr3_nt: TGCGCCAGCAGCTTGGGTAAACAAGAGACCCAGTACTTC

j_call: TRBJ2-1
clone_size: once
d_call: NA
v_call: TRBV6-5
cdr3_aa: CASSYSDRINEQFF
cdr3_nt: TGTGCCAGCAGTTACTCCGACAGGATAAATGAGCAGTTCTTC

j_call: TRBJ1-5
clone_size: NA
d_call: NA
v_call: TRBV6-1
cdr3_aa: CASSAFQYSNQPQHF
cdr3_nt: TGTGCCAGCAGTGCTTTCCAGTATAGCAATCAGCCCCAGCATTTT

j_call: TRBJ1-1
clone_size: NA
d_call: TRBD1
v_call: TRBV7-8
cdr3_aa: CASSLGTGPNTEAFF
cdr3_nt: TGTGCCAGCAGCTTAGGGACAGGGCCAAACACTGAAGCTTTCTTT

j_call: TRBJ1-2
clone_size: NA
d_call: TRBD1
v_call: TRBV7-9
cdr3_aa: CASSSRQGSSYGYTF
cdr3_nt: TGTGCCAGCAGCTCCCGACAGGGATCAAGCTATGGCTACACCTTC

j_call: TRBJ1-5
clone_size: NA
d_call: NA
v_call: TRBV19
cdr3_aa: CASSLGQPYQPQHF
cdr3_nt: TGTGCCAGTAGTCTCGGACAGCCATATCAGCCCCAGCATTTT

j_call: TRBJ1-5
clone_size: NA
d_call: NA
v_call: TRBV5-6
cdr3_aa: CASSLAGNGNQPQHF
cdr3_nt: TGTGCCAGCAGCTTGGCAGGGAACGGCAATCAGCCCCAGCATTTT

j_call: TRBJ1-1
clone_size: NA
d_call: NA
v_call: TRBV6-6
cdr3_aa: CASTSNTEAFF
cdr3_nt: TGTGCCAGCACCAGTAACACTGAAGCTTTCTTT

j_call: TRBJ2-2
clone_size: once
d_call: NA
v_call: TRBV5-4
cdr3_aa: CASSFPQTGELFF
cdr3_nt: TGTGCCAGCAGCTTCCCACAGACCGGGGAGCTGTTTTTT

j_call: TRBJ2-7
clone_size: NA
d_call: TRBD1
v_call: TRBV10-3
cdr3_aa: CAIRALGQGADEQYF
cdr3_nt: TGTGCCATCCGGGCCCTCGGACAGGGGGCGGACGAGCAGTACTTC

j_call: TRBJ2-7
clone_size: NA
d_call: NA
v_call: TRBV13
cdr3_aa: CASSSSFAYEQYF
cdr3_nt: TGTGCCAGCAGCTCTAGCTTTGCCTACGAGCAGTACTTC

j_call: TRBJ2-5
clone_size: NA
d_call: TRBD2
v_call: TRBV2
cdr3_aa: CASSESGGRETQYF
cdr3_nt: TGTGCCAGCAGTGAATCGGGGGGGCGAGAGACCCAGTACTTC

j_call: TRBJ2-1
clone_size: NA
d_call: NA
v_call: TRBV19
cdr3_aa: CASSTDGGFGGWFF
cdr3_nt: TGTGCCAGTAGTACTGATGGGGGCTTTGGAGGTTGGTTCTTC

j_call: TRBJ2-4
clone_size: few
d_call: TRBD1
v_call: TRBV5-1
cdr3_aa: CASSWDRGSIQYF
cdr3_nt: TGCGCCAGCAGCTGGGACAGGGGTTCCATTCAGTACTTC

j_call: TRBJ2-3
clone_size: NA
d_call: TRBD2
v_call: TRBV7-9
cdr3_aa: CASSLAMTSGEDTQYF
cdr3_nt: TGTGCCAGCAGCTTAGCGATGACTAGCGGGGAGGATACGCAGTATTTT

j_call: TRBJ1-1
clone_size: NA
d_call: TRBD1
v_call: TRBV6-5
cdr3_aa: CASSRTGSEAFF
cdr3_nt: TGTGCCAGCAGTAGGACAGGGAGTGAAGCTTTCTTT

j_call: TRBJ2-1
clone_size: NA
d_call: TRBD1
v_call: TRBV5-4
cdr3_aa: CASSLVGGANEQFF
cdr3_nt: TGTGCCAGCAGCTTGGTAGGGGGCGCGAATGAGCAGTTCTTC

j_call: TRBJ2-7
clone_size: NA
d_call: TRBD1
v_call: TRBV6-6
cdr3_aa: CASSYHPGQGSEQYF
cdr3_nt: TGTGCCAGCAGTTACCACCCGGGACAGGGAAGCGAGCAGTACTTC

j_call: TRBJ1-3
clone_size: NA
d_call: TRBD1
v_call: TRBV18
cdr3_aa: CASSPRTGTSGNTIYF
cdr3_nt: TGTGCCAGCTCACCAAGGACAGGGACCTCTGGAAACACCATATATTTT

j_call: TRBJ1-1
clone_size: NA
d_call: NA
v_call: TRBV18
cdr3_aa: CASSPPDRGVTEAFF
cdr3_nt: TGTGCCAGCTCACCCCCTGATCGGGGGGTCACTGAAGCTTTCTTT

j_call: TRBJ2-7
clone_size: NA
d_call: TRBD2
v_call: TRBV19
cdr3_aa: CASSIVSGGTYEQYF
cdr3_nt: TGTGCCAGTAGTATAGTCAGCGGGGGGACCTACGAGCAGTACTTC

j_call: TRBJ2-5
clone_size: NA
d_call: TRBD1
v_call: TRBV5-1
cdr3_aa: CAGRQGVETQYF
cdr3_nt: TGCGCCGGCAGACAGGGGGTTGAGACCCAGTACTTC

j_call: TRBJ1-1
clone_size: NA
d_call: NA
v_call: TRBV19
cdr3_aa: CASRGGNTEAFF
cdr3_nt: TGTGCCTCCCGCGGGGGAAACACTGAAGCTTTCTTT

j_call: TRBJ1-1
clone_size: NA
d_call: TRBD1
v_call: TRBV30
cdr3_aa: CAWRQGAGTEAFF
cdr3_nt: TGTGCCTGGAGACAGGGGGCTGGCACTGAAGCTTTCTTT

j_call: TRBJ2-6
clone_size: NA
d_call: TRBD1
v_call: TRBV18
cdr3_aa: CASSPTSRDREHSGANVLTF
cdr3_nt: TGTGCCAGCTCACCAACGTCCCGGGACAGGGAACACTCTGGGGCCAACGTCCTGACTTTC

j_call: TRBJ2-1
clone_size: NA
d_call: TRBD1
v_call: TRBV11-2
cdr3_aa: CASSLGTRDRGRSGEQFF
cdr3_nt: TGTGCCAGCAGCTTAGGAACAAGGGACAGGGGGCGAAGTGGTGAGCAGTTCTTC

j_call: TRBJ2-7
clone_size: NA
d_call: NA
v_call: TRBV27
cdr3_aa: CASSLTGFSSGPQYF
cdr3_nt: TGTGCCAGCAGTTTAACAGGGTTTTCGTCTGGGCCCCAGTACTTC

j_call: TRBJ2-7
clone_size: NA
d_call: TRBD1
v_call: TRBV7-8
cdr3_aa: CASSHIETGPSYEQYF
cdr3_nt: TGTGCCAGCAGCCATATCGAGACAGGGCCCTCCTACGAGCAGTACTTC

j_call: TRBJ2-2
clone_size: NA
d_call: TRBD2
v_call: TRBV19
cdr3_aa: CASNQRGVAGELFF
cdr3_nt: TGTGCCAGCAATCAGCGGGGGGTTGCCGGGGAGCTGTTTTTT

j_call: TRBJ2-5
clone_size: NA
d_call: TRBD1
v_call: TRBV6-5
cdr3_aa: CASSQSGGGTQYF
cdr3_nt: TGTGCCAGCAGTCAGTCAGGGGGCGGGACCCAGTACTTC

j_call: TRBJ2-7
clone_size: NA
d_call: TRBD1
v_call: TRBV9
cdr3_aa: CASSVGRQGYEQYF
cdr3_nt: TGTGCCAGCAGCGTAGGCCGACAGGGTTACGAGCAGTACTTC

j_call: TRBJ2-3
clone_size: NA
d_call: NA
v_call: TRBV29-1
cdr3_aa: CSDAGADTQYF
cdr3_nt: TGCAGCGACGCAGGGGCAGATACGCAGTATTTT

j_call: TRBJ2-3
clone_size: NA
d_call: TRBD2
v_call: TRBV30
cdr3_aa: CAWSSAGLAVGDTQYF
cdr3_nt: TGTGCCTGGAGTTCCGCGGGACTAGCGGTGGGGGATACGCAGTATTTT

j_call: TRBJ2-2
clone_size: NA
d_call: NA
v_call: TRBV10-3
cdr3_aa: CAITDRRQGGGELFF
cdr3_nt: TGTGCCATCACCGATAGGAGACAGGGAGGCGGGGAGCTGTTTTTT

j_call: TRBJ2-5
clone_size: once
d_call: TRBD2
v_call: TRBV5-1
cdr3_aa: CASSLGLAGAPETQYF
cdr3_nt: TGCGCCAGCAGCTTGGGGCTAGCGGGGGCCCCAGAGACCCAGTACTTC